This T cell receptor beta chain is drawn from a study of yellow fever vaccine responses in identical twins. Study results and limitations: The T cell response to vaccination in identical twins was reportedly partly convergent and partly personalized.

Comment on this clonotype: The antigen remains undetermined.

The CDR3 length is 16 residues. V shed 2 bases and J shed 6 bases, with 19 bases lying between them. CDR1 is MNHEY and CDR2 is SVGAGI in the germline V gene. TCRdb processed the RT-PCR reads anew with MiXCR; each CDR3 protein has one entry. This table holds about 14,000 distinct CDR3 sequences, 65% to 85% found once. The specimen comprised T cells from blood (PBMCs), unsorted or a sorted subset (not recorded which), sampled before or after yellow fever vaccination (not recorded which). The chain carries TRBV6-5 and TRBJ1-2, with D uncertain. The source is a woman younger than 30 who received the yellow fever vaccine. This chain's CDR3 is CASSYDSPQTAHGYTF. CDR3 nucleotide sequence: TGTGCCAGCAGTTACGACTCACCCCAGACTGCGCATGGCTACACCTTC.